This TCR beta chain was obtained from a study of blood T cell repertoires in COVID-19 (dated by TCRdb to 2018 to 2021). For the study in its entirety: Samples from collaborators originated in the United States, Italy and Spain and spanned both the acute and convalescent phases of COVID-19. The dataset comprised deeply sampled blood TCRbeta repertoires from subjects exposed to, actively infected with, or recovered from COVID-19. Where HLA class I and class II types were available, the types were taken from metadata supplied by the sample provider, not from assay-based typing. Nearly every sample came with metadata listing a de-identified subject ID, COVID-19 status, age in years and sex. The prospective study material was composed of cDNA or gDNA derived from T cells, B-cell-depleted T cells, or PBMCs. Samples were obtained from the ongoing ImmuneRACE study (first 160 participants) and from about 1,300 subjects provided by 6 global collaborators. A freely available public database, intended as a resource for researchers studying the immune response to SARS-CoV-2, is where the repertoires were released. Broader findings and caveats from the paper: How much clinical and demographic metadata was included differed by source and by participant, and the metadata was provided uncurated.

Trimming costs V 3 bases and J 4 bases, and their ends lie 6 bases apart. Reading the germline V gene gives CDR1 MGHRA and CDR2 YSYEKL. The CDR3 has 12 amino acids, counting the end cysteine and phenylalanine. Only the CDR3 DNA is retained, 36 bases long and in frame from the first base. TCRbeta CDR3 regions were amplified from genomic DNA using the immunoSEQ Assay, a bias-controlled multiplex PCR. As for how the authors treated the data: Nucleated cell counts per sample were estimated from amplification of reference gene primers within the assay. To quantify the absolute abundance of each unique TCRbeta CDR3 rearrangement, sequence reads were collapsed and filtered. Productive Simpson clonality was computed per sample as the square root of Simpson's diversity index over productive rearrangements. The table comes from immuneACCESS by way of TCRdb, which keeps in-frame sequences with V and J called. Part of the clones is missing from these tables; in studies checked, under half for an unresolved V gene and the rest for unknown reasons. V, J and clone size reflect that table, while D and trimming were determined from the DNA. Across this sample there are about 210,000 clones, with approximately 89% seen only once. About 5% of the sample goes to the ten largest clones.

About this clone itself: It lacks a known antigen. Base qualities were left out, and no much larger clone turns up one base away.

The collaborating institutions used their own protocols to collect whole blood in K2EDTA tubes. Collaborator samples were shipped for TCRbeta analysis as frozen whole blood, isolated PBMCs, or DNA extracted from either sample type. The sequencing sample was made of peripheral blood. This TCR was sampled from a woman between 40 and 55 years old with acute or convalescent COVID-19. The chain links TRBV4-1 with TRBJ1-2; the D gene cannot be named for sure. Here the CDR3 is given as CASSHRSYGYTF. Read as DNA, the sequence is TGCGCCAGCAGCCACCGGTCCTATGGCTACACCTTC.